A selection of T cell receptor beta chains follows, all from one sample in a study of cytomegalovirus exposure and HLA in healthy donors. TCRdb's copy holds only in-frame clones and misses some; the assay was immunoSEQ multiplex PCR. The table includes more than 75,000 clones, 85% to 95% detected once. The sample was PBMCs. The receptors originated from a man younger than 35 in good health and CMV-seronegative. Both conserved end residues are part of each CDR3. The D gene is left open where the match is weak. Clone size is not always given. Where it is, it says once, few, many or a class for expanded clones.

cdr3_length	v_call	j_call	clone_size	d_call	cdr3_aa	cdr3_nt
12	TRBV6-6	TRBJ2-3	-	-	CASSYGEGGKYF	TGTGCCAGCAGTTACGGGGAAGGGGGAAAGTATTTT
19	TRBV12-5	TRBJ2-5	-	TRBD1	CASGSSPVASTGGTETQYF	TGTGCTAGTGGTTCCTCACCTGTCGCGTCGACAGGGGGGACGGAGACCCAGTACTTC
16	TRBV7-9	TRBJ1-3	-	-	CASSLAGTNYGDTIYF	TGTGCCAGCAGCTTAGCCGGGACTAACTATGGAGACACCATATATTTT
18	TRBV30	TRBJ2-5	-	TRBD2	CAWSYTGLAGVSTETQYF	TGTGCCTGGAGTTACACGGGACTAGCGGGAGTTAGCACGGAGACCCAGTACTTC
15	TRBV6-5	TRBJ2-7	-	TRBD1	CASSSTGEEGYEQYF	TGTGCCAGCAGTTCTACAGGGGAAGAAGGGTACGAGCAGTACTTC
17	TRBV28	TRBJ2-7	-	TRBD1	CASSSNRGTQGYYEQYF	TGTGCCAGCAGTTCGAACAGGGGGACACAAGGTTACTACGAGCAGTACTTC
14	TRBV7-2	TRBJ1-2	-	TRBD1	CASSSTGVHYGYTF	TGTGCCAGCAGCTCGACAGGGGTGCACTATGGCTACACCTTC
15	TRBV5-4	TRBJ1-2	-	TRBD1	CASSSPGQGFYGYTF	TGTGCCAGCAGCTCCCCGGGACAGGGTTTCTATGGCTACACCTTC
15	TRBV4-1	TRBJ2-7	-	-	CASSQERTDSYEQYF	TGCGCCAGCAGCCAAGAACGGACAGACTCCTACGAGCAGTACTTC
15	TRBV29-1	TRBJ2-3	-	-	CSVGLTGVETDTQYF	TGCAGCGTAGGACTTACGGGAGTCGAGACAGATACGCAGTATTTT
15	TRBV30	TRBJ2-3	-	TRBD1	CAWSTGQGSTDTQYF	TGTGCCTGGAGTACTGGACAGGGTTCCACAGATACGCAGTATTTT
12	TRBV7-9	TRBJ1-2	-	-	CASSPPELGYTF	TGTGCCAGCAGCCCGCCGGAGCTTGGCTACACCTTC
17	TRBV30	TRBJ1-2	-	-	CAWQARMAAQGAYGYTF	TGTGCCTGGCAAGCCCGTATGGCAGCCCAAGGGGCCTATGGCTACACCTTC
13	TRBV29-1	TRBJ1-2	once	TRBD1	CSVGTGDGYGYTF	TGCAGCGTTGGCACAGGGGACGGCTATGGCTACACCTTC
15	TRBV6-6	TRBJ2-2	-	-	CASSLYGSNTGELFF	TGTGCCAGCAGTTTATATGGGAGTAACACCGGGGAGCTGTTTTTT
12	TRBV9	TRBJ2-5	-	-	CASSVELETQYF	TGTGCCAGCAGCGTAGAACTTGAGACCCAGTACTTC
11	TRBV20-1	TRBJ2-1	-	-	CSARPINEQFF	TGCAGTGCCAGACCCATCAATGAGCAGTTCTTC
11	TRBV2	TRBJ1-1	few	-	CASSYIPEAFF	TGTGCCAGCAGTTATATCCCTGAAGCTTTCTTT
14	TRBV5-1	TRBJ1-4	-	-	CASTTGSTNEKLFF	TGCGCCAGCACTACAGGGTCAACTAATGAAAAACTGTTTTTT
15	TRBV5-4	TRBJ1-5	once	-	CASSNFQGKDQPQHF	TGTGCCAGCAGCAACTTCCAGGGGAAGGATCAGCCCCAGCATTTT
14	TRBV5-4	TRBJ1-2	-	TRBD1	CASSGAGTGHGYTF	TGTGCCAGCAGCGGTGCCGGGACAGGGCATGGCTACACCTTC
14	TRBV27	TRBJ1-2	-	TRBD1	CASKRTGGNYGYTF	TGTGCCAGCAAAAGGACAGGGGGCAACTATGGCTACACCTTC
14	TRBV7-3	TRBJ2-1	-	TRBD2	CASSLAGGHNEQFF	TGTGCCAGCAGCTTGGCGGGAGGGCACAATGAGCAGTTCTTC
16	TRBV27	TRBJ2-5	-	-	CASSLWGPSLQETQYF	TGTGCCAGCAGTTTATGGGGGCCGAGTCTGCAAGAGACCCAGTACTTC
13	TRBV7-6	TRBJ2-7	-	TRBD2	CASSLVGEGEQYF	TGTGCCAGCAGCTTAGTCGGGGAGGGGGAGCAGTACTTC
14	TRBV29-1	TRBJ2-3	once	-	CSVERQDRRDTQYF	TGCAGCGTTGAAAGACAGGACCGAAGGGATACGCAGTATTTT
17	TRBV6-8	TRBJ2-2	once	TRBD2	CASSATQPSGGAGELFF	TGTGCCAGCAGCGCCACTCAACCTAGCGGGGGGGCCGGGGAGCTGTTTTTT
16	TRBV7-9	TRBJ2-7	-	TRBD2	CASSLSLAGGAYEQYF	TGTGCCAGCAGCTTAAGTCTAGCGGGAGGAGCCTACGAGCAGTACTTC
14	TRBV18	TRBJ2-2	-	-	CASSPQTNTGELFF	TGTGCCAGCTCACCCCAAACGAACACCGGGGAGCTGTTTTTT
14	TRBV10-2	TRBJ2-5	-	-	CASDQGEGLETQYF	TGCGCCAGCGATCAAGGAGAGGGCTTGGAGACCCAGTACTTC
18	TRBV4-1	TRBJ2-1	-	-	CASSPTRARTWLAIEQFF	TGCGCCAGCAGCCCAACGAGGGCCCGGACGTGGCTAGCGATTGAGCAGTTCTTC
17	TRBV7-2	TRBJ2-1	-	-	CASSLDALSGRYNEQFF	TGTGCCAGCAGCTTAGACGCGTTGAGCGGGCGATACAATGAGCAGTTCTTC
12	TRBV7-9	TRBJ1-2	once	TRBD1	CASSLTGDGYTF	TGTGCCAGCAGCCTCACAGGGGATGGCTACACCTTC
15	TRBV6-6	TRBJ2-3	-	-	CASSRQPDSTDTQYF	TGTGCCAGCAGCAGACAGCCAGATAGCACAGATACGCAGTATTTT
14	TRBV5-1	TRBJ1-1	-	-	CASSLDGQNTEAFF	TGCGCCAGCAGCTTGGATGGACAAAACACTGAAGCTTTCTTT
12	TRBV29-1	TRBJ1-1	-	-	CSVEEGSTEAFF	TGCAGCGTTGAGGAGGGTAGCACTGAAGCTTTCTTT
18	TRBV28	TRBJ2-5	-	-	CASSLFMIGQGQWETQYF	TGTGCCAGCAGTTTATTCATGATCGGGCAGGGGCAATGGGAGACCCAGTACTTC
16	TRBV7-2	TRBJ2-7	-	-	CASSLGGKGKSNEQYF	TGTGCCAGCAGCTTAGGAGGAAAGGGGAAATCTAACGAGCAGTACTTC
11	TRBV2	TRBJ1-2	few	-	CASGQSYGYTF	TGTGCCAGCGGACAGTCCTATGGCTACACCTTC
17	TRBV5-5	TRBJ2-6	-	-	CASSGTGAPSGANVLTF	TGTGCCAGCAGCGGTACAGGAGCTCCCTCTGGGGCCAACGTCCTGACTTTC
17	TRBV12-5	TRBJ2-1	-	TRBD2	CASGLSLLAGGPNEQFF	TGTGCTAGTGGTTTGTCCCTTCTAGCGGGGGGGCCCAATGAGCAGTTCTTC
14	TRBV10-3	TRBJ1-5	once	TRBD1	CAISDRAGGQPQHF	TGTGCCATCAGCGACAGGGCCGGGGGTCAGCCCCAGCATTTT
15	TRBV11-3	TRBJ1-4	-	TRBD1	CASSLEGQGSEKLFF	TGTGCCAGCAGCTTAGAGGGACAGGGGAGTGAAAAACTGTTTTTT
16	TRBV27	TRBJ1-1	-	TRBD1	CASSLITGQGNTEAFF	TGTGCCAGCAGCCTCATTACGGGACAGGGGAACACTGAAGCTTTCTTT
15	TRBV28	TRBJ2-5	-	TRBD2	CASSLGLAGAETQYF	TGTGCCAGCAGTTTAGGACTAGCGGGAGCGGAGACCCAGTACTTC
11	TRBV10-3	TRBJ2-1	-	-	CAISRDFEQFF	TGTGCCATCAGCCGGGATTTCGAGCAGTTCTTC
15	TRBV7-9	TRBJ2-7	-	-	CASSSGQGRGDEQYF	TGTGCCAGCAGCTCAGGACAGGGACGGGGGGACGAGCAGTACTTC
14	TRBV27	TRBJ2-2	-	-	CASSPGVNTGELFF	TGTGCCAGCAGTCCAGGGGTCAACACCGGGGAGCTGTTTTTT
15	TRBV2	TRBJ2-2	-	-	CASIVAGTNTGELFF	TGTGCCAGCATTGTTGCGGGGACGAACACCGGGGAGCTGTTTTTT
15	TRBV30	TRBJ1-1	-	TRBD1	CAWSVVTGGFTEAFF	TGTGCCTGGAGTGTCGTTACAGGGGGGTTCACTGAAGCTTTCTTT
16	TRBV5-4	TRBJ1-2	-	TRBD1	CASSSGTAPALYGYTF	TGTGCCAGCAGTTCCGGGACAGCGCCCGCGCTCTATGGCTACACCTTC
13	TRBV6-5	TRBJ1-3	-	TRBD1	CASSQGQVNTIYF	TGTGCCAGCAGCCAGGGACAGGTTAACACCATATATTTT
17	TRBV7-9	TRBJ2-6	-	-	CASSFAGRYSGANVLTF	TGTGCCAGCAGCTTCGCAGGGCGATACTCTGGGGCCAACGTCCTGACTTTC
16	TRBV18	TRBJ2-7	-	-	CASSRSGDHRSYEQYF	TGTGCCAGCTCACGATCGGGGGACCATCGCTCCTACGAGCAGTACTTC
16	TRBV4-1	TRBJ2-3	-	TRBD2	CASGTSGINYTDTQYF	TGCGCCAGCGGGACTAGCGGGATTAACTACACAGATACGCAGTATTTT
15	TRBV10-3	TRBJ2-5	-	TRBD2	CAIRAAGGSQETQYF	TGTGCCATCAGGGCGGCGGGAGGGTCCCAAGAGACCCAGTACTTC
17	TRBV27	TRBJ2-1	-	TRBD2	CASSLAFRAGGPSEQFF	TGTGCCAGCAGTTTAGCTTTTCGAGCGGGAGGGCCCAGTGAGCAGTTCTTC
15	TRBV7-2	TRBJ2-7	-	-	CASSLVAGAYYEQYF	TGTGCCAGCAGCTTAGTCGCGGGGGCGTACTACGAGCAGTACTTC
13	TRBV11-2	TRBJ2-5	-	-	CASSATVKETQYF	TGTGCCAGCAGCGCGACAGTAAAAGAGACCCAGTACTTC